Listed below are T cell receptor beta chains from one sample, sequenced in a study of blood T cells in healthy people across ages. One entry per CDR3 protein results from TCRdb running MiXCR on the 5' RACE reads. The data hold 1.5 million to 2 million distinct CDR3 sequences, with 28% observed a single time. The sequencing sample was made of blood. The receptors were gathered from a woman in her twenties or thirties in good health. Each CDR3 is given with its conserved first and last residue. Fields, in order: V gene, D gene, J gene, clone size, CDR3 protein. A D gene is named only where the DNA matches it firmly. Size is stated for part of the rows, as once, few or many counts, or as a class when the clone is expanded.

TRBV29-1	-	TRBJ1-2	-	CSVVGRGKATRGYTF
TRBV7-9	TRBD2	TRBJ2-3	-	CASSLNPGLAGGADTQYF
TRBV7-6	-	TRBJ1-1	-	CASTPNVGQNTEAFF
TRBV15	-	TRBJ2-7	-	CATSRGQRTYSYEQYF
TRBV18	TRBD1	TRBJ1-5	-	CASSLNSQGSQPQHF
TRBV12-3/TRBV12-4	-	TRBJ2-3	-	CASSLAHWANMQYF
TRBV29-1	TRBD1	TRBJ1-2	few	CSVAEGQGYGYTF
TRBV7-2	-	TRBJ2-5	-	CASSLDRTAETQYF
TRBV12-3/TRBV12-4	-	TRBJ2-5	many	CASSSIGTGGETQYF
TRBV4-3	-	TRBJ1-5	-	CASSQDTLRPPQHF
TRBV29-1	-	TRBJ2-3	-	CSVALVFGVPDTQYF
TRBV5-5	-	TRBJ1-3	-	CASSKGSGNTIYF
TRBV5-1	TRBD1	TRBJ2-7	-	CASSSTGTGSHEQYF
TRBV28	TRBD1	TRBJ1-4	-	CASSPGGGKEKLFF
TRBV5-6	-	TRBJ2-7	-	CASRPYQGYEQYF
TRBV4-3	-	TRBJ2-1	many	CASSQGRGGYEQFF
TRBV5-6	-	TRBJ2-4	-	CASSLALGWGAKNIQYF
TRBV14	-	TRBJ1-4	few	CASSPVDGLEKLFF
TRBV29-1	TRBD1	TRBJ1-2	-	CSAGQGASNYGYTF
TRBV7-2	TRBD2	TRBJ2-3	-	CASSRTSGFTDTQYF